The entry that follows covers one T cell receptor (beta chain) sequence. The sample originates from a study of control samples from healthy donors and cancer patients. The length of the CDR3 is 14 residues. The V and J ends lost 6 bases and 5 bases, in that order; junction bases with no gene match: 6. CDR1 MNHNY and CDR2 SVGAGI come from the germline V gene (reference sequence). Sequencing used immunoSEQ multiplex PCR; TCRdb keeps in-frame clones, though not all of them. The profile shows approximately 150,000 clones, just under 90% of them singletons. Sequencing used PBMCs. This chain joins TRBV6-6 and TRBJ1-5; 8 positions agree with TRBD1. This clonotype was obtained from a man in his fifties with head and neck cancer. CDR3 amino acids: CASSPDRVDQPQHF. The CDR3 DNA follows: TGTGCCAGCAGCCCGGACAGGGTCGATCAGCCCCAGCATTTT.